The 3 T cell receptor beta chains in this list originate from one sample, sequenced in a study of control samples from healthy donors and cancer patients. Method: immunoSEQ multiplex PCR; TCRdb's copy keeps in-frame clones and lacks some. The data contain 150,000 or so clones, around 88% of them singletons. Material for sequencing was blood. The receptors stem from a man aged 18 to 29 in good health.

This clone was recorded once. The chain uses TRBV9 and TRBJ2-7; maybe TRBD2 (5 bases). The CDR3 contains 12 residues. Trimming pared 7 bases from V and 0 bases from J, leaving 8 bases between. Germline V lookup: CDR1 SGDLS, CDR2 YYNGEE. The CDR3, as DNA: TGTGCCAGCGGTCGGGGCTCCTACGAGCAGTACTTC. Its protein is CASGRGSYEQYF.

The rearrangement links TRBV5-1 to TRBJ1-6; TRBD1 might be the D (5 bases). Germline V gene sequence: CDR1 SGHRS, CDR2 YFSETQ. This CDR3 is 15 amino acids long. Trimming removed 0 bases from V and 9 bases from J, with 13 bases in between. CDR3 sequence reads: CASSLDGTRGSPLHF. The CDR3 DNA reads TGCGCCAGCAGCTTGGATGGGACGAGGGGTTCACCCCTCCACTTT.

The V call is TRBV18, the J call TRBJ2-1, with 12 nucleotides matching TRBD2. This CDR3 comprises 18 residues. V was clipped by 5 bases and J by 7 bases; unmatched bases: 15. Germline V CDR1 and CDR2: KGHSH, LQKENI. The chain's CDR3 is CASSTKNGLAGNWNEQFF. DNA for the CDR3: TGTGCCAGCTCAACCAAGAATGGACTAGCGGGAAATTGGAATGAGCAGTTCTTC.